This TCR beta chain was recorded in a study of response to subunit inactivated influenza vaccine. As regards this clonotype: Antigen: not known.

V lost 1 base to trimming and J lost 6 bases, with 13 bases between them. The CDR3 consists of 14 residues. Germline CDR1 and CDR2: MNHNS and SASEGT. Overall study findings and caveats: Each seasonal influenza vaccination, the authors suggested, recruits few new T cells.

One entry per CDR3 protein, called by TCRdb with MiXCR from the RT-PCR reads. The data contain around 470,000 distinct CDR3 sequences, more than 7% of them singletons. Sequencing was performed on PBMCs from blood, taken around 25 months after vaccination. This chain uses TRBV6-1 with TRBJ2-7; D not certain. This sequence originates from a man aged 50-75 years who received an inactivated influenza vaccine. The CDR3 is CASSEGVSRGEQYF. The DNA of the CDR3 is TGTGCCAGCAGTGAAGGGGTCTCCAGAGGCGAGCAGTACTTC.